This TCR beta chain was captured by sequencing in a study of Ad26.COV2.S vaccination and SARS-CoV-2 variants. Trimming shortened V by 4 bases and J by 5 bases, and 16 bases separated the two germline ends. From germline, CDR1 is SGDLS and CDR2 YYNGEE. This CDR3 is 15 amino acids long. A single count supports this clone. Described treatment: 15 to 20 received Ad26.COV2.S at low or high dose, single or two shots; 5 received placebo; per-sample allocation not given. The study sampled participants on day 63 after the first vaccine or placebo injection. Using immunoSEQ multiplex PCR, the repertoire was profiled, and TCRdb retains in-frame clones only, with some absent. The profile covers roughly 270,000 clones, with about 89% appearing a single time and about 3.1% taken by the ten largest.

V and J are TRBV9 and TRBJ1-3; TRBD1 is a possible D gene (5 bases). The sequence came from a person between 18 and 65 years old who received the Ad26.COV2.S COVID-19 vaccine or a placebo. This material consisted of peripheral blood, taken in a trial of Ad26.COV2.S vaccine versus placebo. This chain's CDR3 is CASSPSGTARNTIYF. CDR3 sequence (DNA): TGTGCCAGCAGCCCATCCGGGACCGCAAGAAACACCATATATTTT. The full variable domain, completed using reference TRBV9 and TRBJ1-3, is DSGVTQTPKHLITATGQRVTLRCSPRSGDLSVYWYQQSLDQGLQFLIQYYNGEERAKGNILERFSAQQFPDLHSELNLSSLELGDSALYFCASSPSGTARNTIYFGEGSWLTVV.